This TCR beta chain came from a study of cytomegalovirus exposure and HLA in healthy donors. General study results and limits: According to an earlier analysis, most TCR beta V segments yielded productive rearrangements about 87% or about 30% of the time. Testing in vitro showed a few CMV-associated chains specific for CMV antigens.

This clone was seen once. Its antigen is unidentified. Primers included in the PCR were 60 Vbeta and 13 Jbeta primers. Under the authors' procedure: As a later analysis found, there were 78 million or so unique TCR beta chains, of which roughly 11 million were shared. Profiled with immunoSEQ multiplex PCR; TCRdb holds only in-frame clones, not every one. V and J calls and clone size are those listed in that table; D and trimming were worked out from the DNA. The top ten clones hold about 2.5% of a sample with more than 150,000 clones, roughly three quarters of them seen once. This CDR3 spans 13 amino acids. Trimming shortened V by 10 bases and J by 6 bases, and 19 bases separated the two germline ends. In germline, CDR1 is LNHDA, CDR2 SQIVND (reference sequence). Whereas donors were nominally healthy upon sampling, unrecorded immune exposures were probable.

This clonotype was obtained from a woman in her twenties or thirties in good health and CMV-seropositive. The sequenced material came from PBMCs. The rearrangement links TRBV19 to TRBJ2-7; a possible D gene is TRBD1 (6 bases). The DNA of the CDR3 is TGTGCCACCTCGTGGGACACAGAATCCGAGCAGTACTTC. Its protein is CATSWDTESEQYF. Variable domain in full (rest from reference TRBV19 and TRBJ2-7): DGGITQSPKYLFRKEGQNVTLSCEQNLNHDAMYWYRQDPGQGLRLIYYSQIVNDFQKGDIAEGYSVSREKKESFPLTVTSAQKNPTAFYLCATSWDTESEQYFGPGTRLTVT.